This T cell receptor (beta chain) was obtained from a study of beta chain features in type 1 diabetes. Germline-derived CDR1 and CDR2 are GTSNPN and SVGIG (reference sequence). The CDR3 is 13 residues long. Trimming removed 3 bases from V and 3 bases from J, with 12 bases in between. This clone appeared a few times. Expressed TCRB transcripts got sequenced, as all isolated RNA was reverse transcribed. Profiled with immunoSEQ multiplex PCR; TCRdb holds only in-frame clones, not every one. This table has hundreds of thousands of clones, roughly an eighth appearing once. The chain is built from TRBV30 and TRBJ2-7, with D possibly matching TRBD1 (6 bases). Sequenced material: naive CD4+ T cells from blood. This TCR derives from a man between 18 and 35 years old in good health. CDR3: CAWRTGPGYEQYF. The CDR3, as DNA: TGTGCCTGGAGGACAGGCCCAGGCTACGAGCAGTACTTC.